The rows below give T cell receptor beta chains drawn from one sample of a study of T-cell reconstitution after alpha-beta-depleted transplantation in children. TCRdb reanalysed the PCR reads using MiXCR and keeps one entry per CDR3 protein. The data show about 610,000 distinct CDR3 sequences, 8% to 11% seen once. The sample was PBMCs from the stem cell graft donor, taken from the stem cell graft. The receptor source for this set is a human donor who donated a stem cell graft to a child with acute myeloid leukemia. Each CDR3 is given with its conserved first and last residue. The size entry is marked missing in some rows and otherwise reads once, few, many or a size class.

>NA|TRBJ1-1|TRBV30
CAWSVETAPRGTEAFF
>NA|TRBJ2-1|TRBV20-1
CSARDQLAGSNEQFF
>few|TRBJ1-2|TRBV10-3
CAISESTGQLPLYGYTF
>NA|TRBJ1-1|TRBV20-1
CSARIAGNTEAFF
>few|TRBJ2-2|TRBV14
CASSRQGYTGELFF
>NA|TRBJ2-7|TRBV4-3
CASSQDLRELSYEQYF
>NA|TRBJ1-5|TRBV7-3
CASSPDQGDPQHF
>NA|TRBJ2-7|TRBV7-6
CASSPGQDREQYF
>few|TRBJ1-2|TRBV11-2
CASSQGGVYGYTF
>few|TRBJ2-1|TRBV11-2
CASSLSRLASYNEQFF
>NA|TRBJ2-5|TRBV18
CASSLRSDSRQTQYF
>many|TRBJ1-5|TRBV4-2
CASSQDVGSNQPQHF
>many|TRBJ2-7|TRBV5-1
CASSLATSGSSYEQYF
>few|TRBJ2-1|TRBV6-2/TRBV6-3
CASSYSASGNEQFF
>few|TRBJ2-7|TRBV7-2
CASSFPPAEQYF
>many|TRBJ2-1|TRBV5-4
CASSLARGGNNEQFF
>many|TRBJ1-4|TRBV20-1
CSAPREGVEKLFF
>NA|TRBJ2-1|TRBV11-2
CASSLDLSVSYNEQFF
>NA|TRBJ2-2|TRBV20-1
CSARDLVTNGELFF
>many|TRBJ2-5|TRBV12-3/TRBV12-4
CASSGDRKKETQYF
>many|TRBJ2-5|TRBV9
CASSVGPGLAGAETQYF
>many|TRBJ2-3|TRBV5-1
CASSPRRAWREGGVTDTQYF
>NA|TRBJ2-1|TRBV5-6
CASSWRVALYNEQFF
>NA|TRBJ2-7|TRBV20-1
CSARDLLAALAYEQYF
>few|TRBJ2-2|TRBV7-2
CASSLSSSSTGELFF
>NA|TRBJ2-7|TRBV6-5
CASRKVTGTGYHEQYF
>few|TRBJ2-7|TRBV7-2
CASSKARTYEQYF
>NA|TRBJ1-2|TRBV28
CASSPANRGSYGYTF
>few|TRBJ1-1|TRBV7-9
CASREGTSEAFF
>many|TRBJ2-7|TRBV27
CASSLGQGISGQYF
>many|TRBJ2-7|TRBV29-1
CSALLAGISSYEQYF
>NA|TRBJ2-2|TRBV24-1
CAPLAGLTNTGELFF
>many|TRBJ2-5|TRBV20-1
CSARDRTVRETQYF
>many|TRBJ1-4|TRBV30
CAWSVRGLPGRGEKLFF
>NA|TRBJ2-5|TRBV19
CASSSEYTRRETQYF
>many|TRBJ2-7|TRBV3-1
CASSQRNEQYF
>few|TRBJ2-3|TRBV7-3
CASSLERESPQYF
>NA|TRBJ2-1|TRBV5-1
CASSYGRGAGEQFF
>NA|TRBJ1-2|TRBV24-1
CAIADLDYGYTF
>once|TRBJ1-4|TRBV30
CAWGGTTVEKLFF
>few|TRBJ1-4|TRBV6-5
CASSYVGGNEKLFF
>NA|TRBJ1-1|TRBV20-1
CSARGVYTNTEAFF
>few|TRBJ2-3|TRBV7-2
CASSFLAPSTDTQYF
>few|TRBJ1-6|TRBV9
CASSVVAANSPLHF
>NA|TRBJ1-1|TRBV29-1
CSVQEGSGNTEAFF
>many|TRBJ2-5|TRBV7-6
CASRRRLAGNQETQYF
>few|TRBJ2-2|TRBV5-1
CASSYHLGQNTGELFF
>NA|TRBJ2-1|TRBV28
CASSLRRAGLAGGGSYNEQFF
>NA|TRBJ2-3|TRBV29-1
CSAVAGGTYTQYF
>NA|TRBJ1-1|TRBV28
CASTLYTGNTEAFF
>many|TRBJ1-4|TRBV20-1
CSALGDAVEKLFF
>few|TRBJ2-5|TRBV29-1
CSVRLAEETQYF
>few|TRBJ2-5|TRBV7-3
CASSRIGETQYF
>many|TRBJ1-2|TRBV3-1
CASSHRSGGGDTF
>NA|TRBJ2-3|TRBV5-1
CASSFPTGAGGTDTQYF
>many|TRBJ2-7|TRBV20-1
CSASAGTTYEQYF
>NA|TRBJ2-7|TRBV6-2/TRBV6-3
CASSYPGQVEQYF
>few|TRBJ2-5|TRBV11-2
CASSLAGSDGTQYF